This T cell receptor beta chain was captured by sequencing in a study of CD8 T cells in ankylosing spondylitis. Findings and caveats of the study: Disease-linked clones displayed a CD8+ phenotype and appeared relatively rarely in peripheral blood. Prior literature has documented some motif variants in synovial fluid and blood from reactive arthritis. A motif in TCR beta, a set of under ten highly homologous variants, appeared characteristic of ankylosing spondylitis blood.

Trimming stripped 7 bases from V and 5 bases from J, with 15 bases between. The germline V gene encodes CDR1 SQVTM and CDR2 ANQGSEA. This CDR3 is 13 amino acids long. TCRdb re-called the 5' RACE reads with MiXCR, one entry per CDR3 protein. The data show approximately 260,000 distinct CDR3 sequences, with 15% to 20% seen just once and approximately 33% held by the top ten. Of note for this clonotype: No antigen is known for it.

The source is a male donor with ankylosing spondylitis or in good health (not recorded which). Material for sequencing was blood, either unsorted or a sorted T cell fraction (not recorded which). The rearrangement joins TRBV29-1 to TRBJ2-1; the D gene is possibly TRBD2 (6 bases). The CDR3 coding sequence is TGCAGCGCCCAAGGGCGGGATGACAATGAGCAGTTCTTC. The encoded protein is CSAQGRDDNEQFF.